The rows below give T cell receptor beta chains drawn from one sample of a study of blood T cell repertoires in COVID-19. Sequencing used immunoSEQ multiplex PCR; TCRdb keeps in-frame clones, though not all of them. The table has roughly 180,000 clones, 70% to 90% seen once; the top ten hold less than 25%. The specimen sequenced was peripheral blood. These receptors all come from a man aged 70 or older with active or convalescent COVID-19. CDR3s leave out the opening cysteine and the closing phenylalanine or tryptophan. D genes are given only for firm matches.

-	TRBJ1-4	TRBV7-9	ASSLSGKKLF
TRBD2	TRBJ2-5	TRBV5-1	ASSWGLAEAQETQY
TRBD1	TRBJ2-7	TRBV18	ASSSTGGSLYEQY
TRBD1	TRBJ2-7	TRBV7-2	ASSLTYPERGHSYEQY
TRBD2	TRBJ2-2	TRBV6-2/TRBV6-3	ASSGLAGGGAGELF
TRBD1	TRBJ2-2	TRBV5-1	ASSLGTGNAGELF
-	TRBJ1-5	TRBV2	ASSGLQTQPQH
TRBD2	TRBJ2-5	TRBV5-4	ASRPRLAGEEETQY
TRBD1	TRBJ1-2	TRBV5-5	ASSGGQVYGYT
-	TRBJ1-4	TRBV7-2	ASSPGGNNEKLF
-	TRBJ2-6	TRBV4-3	ASAPRYTGSGANVLT
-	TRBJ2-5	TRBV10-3	AISEAGQETQY
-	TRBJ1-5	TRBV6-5	ASSYSQEGQPQH
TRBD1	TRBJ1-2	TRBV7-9	ASGSWDRGGYT
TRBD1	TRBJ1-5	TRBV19	ARGRDREALSNQPQH
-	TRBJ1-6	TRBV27	ASSFRGTYNSPLH
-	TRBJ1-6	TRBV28	ASKDLSNSPLH
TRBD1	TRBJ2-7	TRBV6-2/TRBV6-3	ASSYSVSGQGVYEQY
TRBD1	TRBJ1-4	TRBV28	ASSLTGTGLYEKLF
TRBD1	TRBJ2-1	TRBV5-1	ASATQGGQYNEQF
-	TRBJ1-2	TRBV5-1	ASSSSGEGLYGYT
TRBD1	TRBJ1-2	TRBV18	ASSSAPTGIGYT
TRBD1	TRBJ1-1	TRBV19	ASSPTDRRNTEAF
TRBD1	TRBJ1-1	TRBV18	ASSPPGQGKFGTEAF
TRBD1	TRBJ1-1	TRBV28	ASSLGQGNSEAF
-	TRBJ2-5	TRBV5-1	ASSSPRETQY
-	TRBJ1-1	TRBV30	AWTPRKGVNTEAF
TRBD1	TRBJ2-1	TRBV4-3	ASSQGGTGAAEQF
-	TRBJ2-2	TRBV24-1	ATSDPQSGQNTGELF
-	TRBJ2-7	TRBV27	ASSSYWGRTAYEQY
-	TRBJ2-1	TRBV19	ASSPRGTGGGDEQF
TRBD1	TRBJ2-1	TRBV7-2	ASSLQRQGRSYNEQF
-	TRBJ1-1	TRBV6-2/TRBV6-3	ASSPPSTGLNTEAF